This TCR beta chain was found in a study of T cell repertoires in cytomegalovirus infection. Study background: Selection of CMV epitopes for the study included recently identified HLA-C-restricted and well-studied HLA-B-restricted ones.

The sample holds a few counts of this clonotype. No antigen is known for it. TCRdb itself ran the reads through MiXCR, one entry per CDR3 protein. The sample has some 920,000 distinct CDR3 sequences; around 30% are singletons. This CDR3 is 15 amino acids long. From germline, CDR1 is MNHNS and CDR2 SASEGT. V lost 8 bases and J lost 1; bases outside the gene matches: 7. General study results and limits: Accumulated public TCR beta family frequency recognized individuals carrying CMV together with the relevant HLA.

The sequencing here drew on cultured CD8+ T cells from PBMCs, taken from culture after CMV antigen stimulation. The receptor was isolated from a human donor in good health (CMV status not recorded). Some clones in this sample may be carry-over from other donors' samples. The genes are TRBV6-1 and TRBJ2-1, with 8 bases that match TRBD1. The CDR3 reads CASAPRDRSYNEQFF. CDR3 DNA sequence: TGTGCCAGCGCACCCCGGGACAGGTCCTACAATGAGCAGTTCTTC.